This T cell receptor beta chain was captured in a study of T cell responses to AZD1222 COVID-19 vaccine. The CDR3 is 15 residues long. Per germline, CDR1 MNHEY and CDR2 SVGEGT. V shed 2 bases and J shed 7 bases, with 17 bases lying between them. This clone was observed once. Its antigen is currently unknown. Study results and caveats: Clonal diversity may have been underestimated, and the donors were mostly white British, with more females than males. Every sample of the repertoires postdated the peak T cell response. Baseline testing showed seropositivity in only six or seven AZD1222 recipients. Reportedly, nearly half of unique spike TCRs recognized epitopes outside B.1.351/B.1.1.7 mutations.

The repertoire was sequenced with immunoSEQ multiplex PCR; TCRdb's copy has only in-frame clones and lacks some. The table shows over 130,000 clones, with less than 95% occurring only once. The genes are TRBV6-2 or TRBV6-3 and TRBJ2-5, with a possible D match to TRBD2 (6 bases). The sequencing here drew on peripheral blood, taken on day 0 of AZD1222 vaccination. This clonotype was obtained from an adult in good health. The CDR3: CASSYPGGKWGTQYF. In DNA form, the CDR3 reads TGTGCCAGCAGTTACCCGGGCGGGAAGTGGGGGACCCAGTACTTC.